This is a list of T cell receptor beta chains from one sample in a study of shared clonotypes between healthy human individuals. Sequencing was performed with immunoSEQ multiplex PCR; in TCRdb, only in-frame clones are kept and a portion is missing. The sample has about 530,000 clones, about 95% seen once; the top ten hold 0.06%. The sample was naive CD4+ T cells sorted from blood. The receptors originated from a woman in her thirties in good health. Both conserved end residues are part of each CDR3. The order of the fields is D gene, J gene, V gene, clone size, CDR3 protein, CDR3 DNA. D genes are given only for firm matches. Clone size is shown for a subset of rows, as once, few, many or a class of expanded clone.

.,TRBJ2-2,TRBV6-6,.,CASSYSRHTGELFF,TGTGCCAGCAGTTACTCCCGCCACACCGGGGAGCTGTTTTTT
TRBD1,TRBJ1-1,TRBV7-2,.,CASSPGQLNTEAFF,TGTGCCAGCAGCCCGGGACAGTTGAACACTGAAGCTTTCTTT
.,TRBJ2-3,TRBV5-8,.,CASKSGLATDTQYF,TGTGCCAGTAAAAGCGGGCTGGCAACAGATACGCAGTATTTT
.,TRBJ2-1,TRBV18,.,CASSPYWENEQFF,TGTGCCAGCTCACCATATTGGGAGAATGAGCAGTTCTTC
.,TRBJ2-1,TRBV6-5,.,CASNWGGGETVF,TGTGCCAGCAATTGGGGGGGCGGGGAGACGGTCTTC
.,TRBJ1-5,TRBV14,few,CASSQGGQPQHF,TGTGCCAGCAGCCAAGGCGGTCAGCCCCAGCATTTT
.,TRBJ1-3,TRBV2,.,CASSERREGNTIYF,TGTGCCAGCAGTGAAAGGAGGGAAGGAAACACCATATATTTT
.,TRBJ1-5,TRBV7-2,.,CASSQGSVGQPQHF,TGTGCCAGCAGCCAAGGGAGTGTGGGTCAGCCCCAGCATTTT
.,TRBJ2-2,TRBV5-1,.,CASSFSGDTGELFF,TGCGCCAGCAGCTTTTCAGGGGACACCGGGGAGCTGTTTTTT
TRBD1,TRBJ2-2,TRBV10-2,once,CASRMTGSTGELFF,TGCGCCAGCAGAATGACAGGGAGCACCGGGGAGCTGTTTTTT
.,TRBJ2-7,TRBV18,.,CASSSPYEQYF,TGTGCCAGCTCATCCCCCTACGAGCAGTACTTC
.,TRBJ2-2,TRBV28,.,CASGGTANTGELFF,TGTGCCAGCGGGGGGACAGCAAACACCGGGGAGCTGTTTTTT
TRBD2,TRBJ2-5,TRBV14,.,CASSQRTSGSSDQYF,TGTGCCAGCAGCCAACGGACTAGCGGGAGTTCGGACCAGTACTTC
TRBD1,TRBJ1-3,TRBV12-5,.,CASGLVPRTGGNSGNTIYF,TGTGCTAGTGGTTTGGTACCTCGGACAGGGGGAAACTCTGGAAACACCATATATTTT
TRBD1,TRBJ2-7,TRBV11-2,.,CASSFPRGGTGAEEQYF,TGTGCCAGCAGCTTTCCCCGCGGTGGGACAGGGGCGGAAGAGCAGTACTTC
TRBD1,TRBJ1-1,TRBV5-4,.,CASSLIGTVDWDTEAFF,TGTGCCAGCAGCCTTATTGGGACAGTTGATTGGGACACTGAAGCTTTCTTT
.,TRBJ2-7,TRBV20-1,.,CSQSPGDEQYF,TGCAGTCAATCCCCGGGGGACGAGCAGTACTTC
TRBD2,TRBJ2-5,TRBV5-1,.,CASSPSGSLGETQYF,TGCGCCAGCAGCCCTAGCGGGAGTTTGGGAGAGACCCAGTACTTC
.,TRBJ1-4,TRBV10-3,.,CAISERQNEKLFF,TGTGCCATCAGTGAGCGGCAGAATGAAAAACTGTTTTTT
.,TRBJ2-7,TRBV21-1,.,CASRPLNSREPYEQYF,TGTGCCAGCAGACCTTTGAATAGCAGGGAGCCCTACGAGCAGTACTTC
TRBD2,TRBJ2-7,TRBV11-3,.,CASSSAGGLNEQYF,TGTGCCAGCAGCTCAGCGGGAGGGCTTAACGAGCAGTACTTC
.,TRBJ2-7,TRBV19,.,CASSIRGAWDEQYF,TGTGCCAGTAGTATAAGGGGGGCGTGGGACGAGCAGTACTTC
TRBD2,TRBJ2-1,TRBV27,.,CASSSPLLAGEQFF,TGTGCCAGCAGCTCCCCTCTCCTAGCGGGAGAGCAGTTCTTC
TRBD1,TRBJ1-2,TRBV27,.,CASSSNSGQGGGYTF,TGTGCCAGCAGTTCCAATTCAGGACAGGGGGGGGGCTACACCTTC
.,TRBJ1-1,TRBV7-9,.,CASSLALNTEAFF,TGTGCCAGCAGCTTAGCCTTGAACACTGAAGCTTTCTTT
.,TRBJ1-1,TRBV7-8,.,CASSLQGVNTEAFF,TGTGCCAGCAGCTTACAGGGAGTGAACACTGAAGCTTTCTTT
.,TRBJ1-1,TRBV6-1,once,CASSEARRGTEAFF,TGTGCCAGCAGTGAAGCGCGGCGAGGAACTGAAGCTTTCTTT
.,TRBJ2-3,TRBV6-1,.,CKTGTHTDTQYF,TGTAAAACAGGTACCCACACAGATACGCAGTATTTT
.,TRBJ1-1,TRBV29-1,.,CSVVVREGTEAFF,TGCAGCGTTGTCGTCAGGGAGGGCACTGAAGCTTTCTTT
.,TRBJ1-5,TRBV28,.,CASSLQLSNQPQHF,TGTGCCAGCAGTTTACAGCTTAGCAATCAGCCCCAGCATTTT
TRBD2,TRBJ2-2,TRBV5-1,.,CASSLALAGNTGELFF,TGCGCCAGCAGCTTGGCCCTAGCGGGGAACACCGGGGAGCTGTTTTTT
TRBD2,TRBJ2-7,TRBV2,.,CASSDSPSGSSEQYF,TGTGCCAGCAGTGATAGCCCTAGCGGGAGCTCCGAGCAGTACTTC
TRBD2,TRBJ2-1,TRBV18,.,CASSPPGTTGTSSYNEQFF,TGTGCCAGCTCACCACCCGGGACGACCGGGACTAGCTCCTACAATGAGCAGTTCTTC
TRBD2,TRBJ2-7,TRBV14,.,CASNFAGGSRHSEQYF,TGTGCCAGCAATTTCGCGGGAGGGTCCCGCCACAGCGAGCAGTACTTC
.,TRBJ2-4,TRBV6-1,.,CASRIVAKNIQYF,TGTGCCAGCAGGATCGTCGCCAAAAACATTCAGTACTTC
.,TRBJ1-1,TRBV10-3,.,CAISAGVTEAFF,TGTGCCATCAGCGCGGGGGTCACTGAAGCTTTCTTT
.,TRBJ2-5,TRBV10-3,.,CAISESRAEETQYF,TGTGCCATCAGTGAGTCGAGAGCGGAAGAGACCCAGTACTTC
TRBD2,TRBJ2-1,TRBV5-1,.,CASSFDGGGTYNEQFF,TGCGCCAGCAGCTTTGATGGCGGGGGGACCTACAATGAGCAGTTCTTC
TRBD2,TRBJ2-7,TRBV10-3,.,CAISATGTSGASSYEQYF,TGTGCCATCAGCGCCACCGGGACTAGCGGGGCGAGCTCCTACGAGCAGTACTTC
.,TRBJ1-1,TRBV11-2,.,CASSRGGPEAFF,TGTGCCAGCAGTCGGGGGGGCCCTGAAGCTTTCTTT
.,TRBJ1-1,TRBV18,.,CASSSTGGRRGEAFF,TGTGCCAGCTCATCTACTGGGGGTAGAAGGGGTGAAGCTTTCTTT
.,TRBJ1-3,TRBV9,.,CASSADRNTIYF,TGTGCCAGCAGCGCCGACAGAAACACCATATATTTT
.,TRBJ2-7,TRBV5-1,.,CASSLARDEQYF,TGCGCCAGCAGTCTTGCTAGGGACGAGCAGTACTTC
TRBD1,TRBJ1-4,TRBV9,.,CASSAFPGQGANEKLFF,TGTGCCAGCAGCGCTTTTCCGGGACAGGGGGCGAATGAAAAACTGTTTTTT
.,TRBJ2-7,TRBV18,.,CASSPGLSSYEQYF,TGTGCCAGCTCACCGGGGCTCAGTTCCTACGAGCAGTACTTC
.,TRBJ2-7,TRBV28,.,CASSLGSTYEQYF,TGTGCCAGCAGCTTAGGGAGTACCTACGAGCAGTACTTC
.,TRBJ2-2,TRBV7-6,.,CASSLGGLPGELFF,TGTGCCAGCAGCTTAGGAGGTCTCCCCGGGGAGCTGTTTTTT
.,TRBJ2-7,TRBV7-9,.,CALGGQYEQYF,TGTGCCTTGGGGGGTCAGTACGAGCAGTACTTC
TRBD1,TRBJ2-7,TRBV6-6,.,CASSSGTATYEQYF,TGTGCCAGCAGTTCCGGGACAGCGACCTACGAGCAGTACTTC
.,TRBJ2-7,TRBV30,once,CAWNRMGTSYEQYF,TGTGCCTGGAATAGAATGGGCACATCCTACGAGCAGTACTTC
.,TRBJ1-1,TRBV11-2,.,CASSLDWSGVPEAFF,TGTGCCAGCAGCTTAGATTGGTCGGGCGTCCCTGAAGCTTTCTTT
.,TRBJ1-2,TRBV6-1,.,CATARNYGYTF,TGTGCCACCGCCCGTAACTATGGCTACACCTTC
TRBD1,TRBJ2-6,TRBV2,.,CASSYTGGPYGSGANVLTF,TGTGCCAGCAGCTACACAGGGGGTCCTTACGGCTCTGGGGCCAACGTCCTGACTTTC
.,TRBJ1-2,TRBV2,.,CASSARKDSSTMGYTF,TGTGCCAGCAGCGCAAGAAAAGACAGTAGTACTATGGGCTACACCTTC
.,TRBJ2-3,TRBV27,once,CASSIPGHTQYF,TGTGCCAGCAGTATTCCGGGACATACGCAGTATTTT